These 4 T cell receptor beta chains originate from one sample sequenced in a study of post-analysis software for immune sequencing data. Prepared TCR beta cDNA libraries contained unique molecular identifiers. TCRdb processed the PCR reads anew with MiXCR; each CDR3 protein has one entry. The data hold roughly 870,000 distinct CDR3 sequences, with under 70% observed a single time. These receptors' targets are unknown. Study-level findings and limits: Among five TRBV segments more frequent in patients than controls were TRBV5-6, TRBV5-1 and TRBV20-1.

The source material was blood. These receptors all stem from a girl between 10 and 17 years old with multiple sclerosis.

V usage is TRBV28 and J usage is TRBJ2-3; maybe TRBD2 (6 bases). Trimming cost V 6 bases and J 2 bases, with 15 bases left between them. Germline loops: CDR1 MDHEN, CDR2 SYDVKM. This CDR3 contains 15 residues. The CDR3 bases are TGTGCCAGCAGCGGGGGAGTGCCCGACACAGATACGCAGTATTTT. Its translation: CASSGGVPDTDTQYF.

The chain recombines TRBV20-1 with TRBJ2-1; D call uncertain. The CDR3 totals 12 residues. Germline V gene data show CDR1 as DFQATT and CDR2 as SNEGSKA (reference sequence). The germline V and J ends were trimmed by 5 bases and 8 bases, with 13 bases remaining between them. CDR3 residues: CSAPPSRDEQFF. The CDR3 bases are TGCAGTGCTCCCCCCTCCCGGGATGAGCAGTTCTTC.

The chain has TRBV27 and TRBJ2-6, with a tentative D call TRBD1 (5 bases). In germline, CDR1 is MNHEY, CDR2 SMNVEV (reference sequence). This CDR3 comprises 17 residues. V was trimmed by 5 bases and J by 1 base, leaving 15 bases between them. CDR3 loop: CASSALLQVSGANVLTF. The CDR3 coding sequence is TGTGCCAGCAGTGCCCTTCTACAGGTGTCTGGGGCCAACGTCCTGACTTTC.

This CDR3 is CASSPPTAYEQYF. As DNA, the CDR3 is TGTGCCAGCTCACCACCGACTGCCTACGAGCAGTACTTC. The J gene is TRBJ2-7, the V gene TRBV18; D unclear. Looked up from germline, CDR1 is KGHSH and CDR2 is LQKENI. The V end was cut by 0 bases, the J end by 2 bases, with 5 bases between. This CDR3 spans 13 amino acids.